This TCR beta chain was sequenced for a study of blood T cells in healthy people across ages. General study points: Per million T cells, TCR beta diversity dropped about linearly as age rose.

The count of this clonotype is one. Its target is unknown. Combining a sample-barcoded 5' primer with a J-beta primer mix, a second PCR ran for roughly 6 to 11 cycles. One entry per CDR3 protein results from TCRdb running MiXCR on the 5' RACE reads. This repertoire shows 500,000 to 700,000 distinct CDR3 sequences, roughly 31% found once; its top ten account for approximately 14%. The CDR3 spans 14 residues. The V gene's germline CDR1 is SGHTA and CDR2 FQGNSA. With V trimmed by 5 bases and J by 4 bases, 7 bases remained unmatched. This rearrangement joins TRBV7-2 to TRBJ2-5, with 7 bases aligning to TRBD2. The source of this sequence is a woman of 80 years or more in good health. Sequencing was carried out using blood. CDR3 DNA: TGTGCCAGCAGCCTCTTAGCGGGTTTAGAGACCCAGTACTTC. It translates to CASSLLAGLETQYF.